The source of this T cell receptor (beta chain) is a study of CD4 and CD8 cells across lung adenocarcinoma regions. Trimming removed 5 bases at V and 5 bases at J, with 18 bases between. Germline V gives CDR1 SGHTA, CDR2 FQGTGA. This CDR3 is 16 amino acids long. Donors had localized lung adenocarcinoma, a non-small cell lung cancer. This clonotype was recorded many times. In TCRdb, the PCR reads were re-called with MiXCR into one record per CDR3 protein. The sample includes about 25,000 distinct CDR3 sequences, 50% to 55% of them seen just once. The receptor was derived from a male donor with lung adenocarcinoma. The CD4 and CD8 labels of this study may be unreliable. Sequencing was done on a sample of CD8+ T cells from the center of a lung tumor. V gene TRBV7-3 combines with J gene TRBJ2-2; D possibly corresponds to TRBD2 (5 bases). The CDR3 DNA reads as TGTGCCAGCAGCCGCGAGTCCCTCCCGGGAACCGGGGAGCTGTTTTTT. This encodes CASSRESLPGTGELFF.